This T cell receptor beta chain was found in a study of blood T cell repertoires in COVID-19. Overall study context: Samples taken during acute and convalescent COVID-19 were collected in the United States, Italy and Spain. Sample material is recorded as cDNA or gDNA derived from T cells, B-cell-depleted T cells, or PBMCs.

Trimming removed 3 bases from V and 4 bases from J; junction bases left unmatched: 7. Per germline, CDR1 LGHDT and CDR2 YNNKEL (reference sequence). This CDR3 has 17 amino acids. Methods used by the authors: Researchers report that nucleated cell counts were estimated from reference gene primer amplification. Here immunoSEQ multiplex PCR was the method, and the copy in TCRdb shows in-frame clones only, minus some. The DNA was the basis for D and trimming; V, J and clone size are from that table. The sample shows about 220,000 clones, 65% to 90% of them seen only once. This chain links TRBV3-1 (or the pseudogene TRBV3-2) with TRBJ2-5, with TRBD2 matching 14 bases. Sequenced material: peripheral blood. The receptor comes from a man aged 45-65 years with active or convalescent COVID-19. CDR3 loop: CASSHRLAGGPRETQYF. In DNA form, the CDR3 reads TGTGCCAGCAGCCACCGACTAGCGGGAGGGCCTCGAGAGACCCAGTACTTC.